This section outlines one T cell receptor (beta chain) sequence together with its context. Per the germline V gene, CDR1 is LGHDT and CDR2 is YNNKEL (reference sequence). The CDR3 spans 13 residues. The V gene end was trimmed by 5 bases and the J gene end by 7 bases; junction bases not matched to a gene: 5. The protocol was immunoSEQ multiplex PCR, while the TCRdb copy is restricted to in-frame clones and leaves out a portion. The sample consists of approximately 70,000 clones, 80% to 85% of them appearing once. These data originate in a study of blood T cell repertoires in COVID-19. This chain uses TRBV3-1 (or the pseudogene TRBV3-2) with TRBJ2-1; 7 bases agree with TRBD2. The sample comprised peripheral blood. The origin of this receptor is an older woman with acute or convalescent COVID-19. The CDR3 sequence: CASSSWRGNEQFF. In DNA form, the CDR3 reads TGTGCCAGCAGCTCTTGGCGGGGGAATGAGCAGTTCTTC.